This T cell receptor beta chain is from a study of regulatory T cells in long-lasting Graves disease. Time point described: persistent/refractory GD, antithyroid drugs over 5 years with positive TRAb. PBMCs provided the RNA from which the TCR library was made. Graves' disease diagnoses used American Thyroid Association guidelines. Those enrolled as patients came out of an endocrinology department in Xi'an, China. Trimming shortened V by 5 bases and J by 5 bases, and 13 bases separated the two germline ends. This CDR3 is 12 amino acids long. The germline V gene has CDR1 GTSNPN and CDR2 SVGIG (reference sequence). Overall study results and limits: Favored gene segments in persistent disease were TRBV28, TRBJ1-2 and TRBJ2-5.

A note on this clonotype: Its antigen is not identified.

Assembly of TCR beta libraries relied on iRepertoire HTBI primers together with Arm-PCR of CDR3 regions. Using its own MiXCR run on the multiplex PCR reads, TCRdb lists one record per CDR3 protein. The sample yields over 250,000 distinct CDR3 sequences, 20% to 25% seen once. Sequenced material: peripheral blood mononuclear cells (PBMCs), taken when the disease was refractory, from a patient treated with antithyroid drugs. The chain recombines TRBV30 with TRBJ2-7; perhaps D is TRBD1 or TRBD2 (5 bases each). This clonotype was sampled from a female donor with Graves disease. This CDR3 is CAWRVGVNEQYF. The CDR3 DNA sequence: TGTGCCTGGCGGGTGGGGGTGAACGAGCAGTACTTC.